This T cell receptor beta chain appears in the sequencing data of a study of blood T cell repertoires in COVID-19. The overall study: There were acute and convalescent COVID-19 samples, and they came from the United States, Italy and Spain. T cells, B-cell-depleted T cells, or PBMCs provided the cDNA or gDNA that served as material.

The CDR3 covers 13 residues. Germline V gene lookup returns CDR1 SQVTM and CDR2 ANQGSEA. V was cut by 7 bases and J by 3 bases, with 12 bases left in between. This clone occurred a few times. Original data processing: Researchers report that nucleated cell counts were estimated from reference gene primer amplification. TCRdb keeps only in-frame clones here, not all; method: immunoSEQ multiplex PCR. The V and J calls and clone size are taken from that table; D and trimming were inferred from the DNA. The sample includes roughly 200,000 clones, approximately 78% seen only once; the top ten take about 3%.

Sequenced: peripheral blood. The clonotype originates from a woman over 75 with active or convalescent COVID-19. J is TRBJ2-2 and V is TRBV29-1, with a possible D match to TRBD2 (6 bases). CDR3 DNA sequence: TGCAGCGCCGGCCGGGACTACACCGGGGAGCTGTTTTTT. Protein product: CSAGRDYTGELFF.